This T cell receptor beta chain was recovered during a study of cytomegalovirus exposure and HLA in healthy donors. Whole-study findings and limits: The study listed some 160 cytomegalovirus-associated TCR beta chains. Donors were assumed by presence/absence analyses to have roughly uniform sequencing depth.

This CDR3 has 14 residues. The ends were cut back, 5 bases at V and 0 bases at J, with 9 bases in the middle. Germline V gene data show CDR1 as MGHRA and CDR2 as YSYEKL. This clone was found a few times. The target antigen is unknown. It was with 60 Vbeta and 13 Jbeta primers that the PCR ran. Here immunoSEQ multiplex PCR was the method, and the copy in TCRdb shows in-frame clones only, minus some. The repertoire holds around 150,000 clones, just under 80% seen once, with 1.3% in the top ten. Sequencing was carried out using PBMCs. The chain uses TRBV4-1 and TRBJ2-3, with a possible D match to TRBD2 (5 bases). The origin of this receptor is a woman aged 45 to 65 in good health and CMV-seronegative. Here the CDR3 DNA reads TGCGCCAGCAGCTTTAGCGTCAGCACAGATACGCAGTATTTT. Translating gives CASSFSVSTDTQYF.